The 17 T cell receptor beta chains listed next were all sequenced from one sample in a study of early T cells in non-severe SARS-CoV-2 infection. Via MiXCR, TCRdb re-called the 5' RACE reads, giving one row per CDR3 protein. The sample has 20,000 to 30,000 distinct CDR3 sequences, roughly 4.5% seen once. What was sequenced was whole blood. The origin of the receptors is an adult who was a healthcare worker with PCR-confirmed SARS-CoV-2 infection or an uninfected control (not recorded which).

This clonotype has ten or more counts. This rearrangement joins TRBV18 to TRBJ2-1; perhaps D is TRBD1 or TRBD2 (5 bases each). Looked up from germline, CDR1 is KGHSH and CDR2 is LQKENI. V was pared by 4 bases and J by 4 bases, with 17 bases between. The CDR3 has 16 residues. The CDR3 DNA sequence: TGTGCCAGCTCACGAACAGGACTTTGGGGATACAATGAGCAGTTCTTC. It yields the protein CASSRTGLWGYNEQFF.

This clonotype was detected ten times or more. The chain recombines TRBV5-1 with TRBJ2-7; 8 bases agree with TRBD2. This CDR3 spans 14 amino acids. After removal of 2 bases from V and 2 bases from J, the junction contained 3 bases not matched to a gene. Germline values: CDR1 SGHRS, CDR2 YFSETQ. The DNA of the CDR3 is TGCGCCAGCAGCTTTAGCGGGAAGACCTACGAGCAGTACTTC. Encoded protein: CASSFSGKTYEQYF.

In its sample, this clonotype was seen many times. The rearrangement joins TRBV30 to TRBJ1-5; D remains unclear. This CDR3 region has 13 residues. Trimming removed 1 base from V and 3 bases from J, with 7 bases in between. The germline V gene encodes CDR1 GTSNPN and CDR2 SVGIG (reference sequence). CDR3 loop: CAWSESFNQPQHF. CDR3 DNA sequence: TGTGCCTGGAGTGAGTCCTTCAATCAGCCCCAGCATTTT.

The J gene is TRBJ1-1, the V gene TRBV25-1; no clear D gene. The CDR3 contains 12 residues. Between the trimmed V and J ends, which lost 1 base and 10 bases, there was a span of 10 bases. The germline CDR1 and CDR2 sequences are MGHDK and SYGVNS. The CDR3 here is CASSELGFSAFF. The DNA of the CDR3 is TGTGCCAGCAGTGAATTAGGGTTTTCAGCTTTCTTT.

The chain combines TRBV28 with TRBJ2-7; 7 bases map to TRBD2. Germline CDR1 is MDHEN and CDR2 is SYDVKM. The CDR3 covers 17 residues. V lost 3 bases to trimming and J lost 4 bases; unmatched junction nucleotides: 15. Written as DNA, the CDR3 is TGTGCCAGCAGTTTTCCATCCGGACTAGGGGTAGTGTACGAGCAGTACTTC. Translation: CASSFPSGLGVVYEQYF.

This clonotype was recorded at least ten times. The chain combines TRBV28 with TRBJ1-2; D may be TRBD1 (5 bases). The CDR3 extends over 15 amino acids. The V end was cut by 3 bases, the J end by 4 bases, with 15 bases between. Germline CDR1 MDHEN, CDR2 SYDVKM. As DNA, the CDR3 is TGTGCCAGCAGTTTGGGGACTCCGAGAAGCTATGGCTACACCTTC. It is translated as CASSLGTPRSYGYTF.

This clonotype was seen many times. CDR3 amino acids: CASSQDFVGGSEQFF. In DNA, the CDR3 is TGCGCCAGCAGCCAAGATTTCGTGGGAGGAAGTGAGCAGTTCTTC. The rearrangement links TRBV4-1 to TRBJ2-1, with a possible D match to TRBD2 (6 bases). The length of the CDR3 is 15 residues. CDR1 MGHRA and CDR2 YSYEKL come from the germline V gene. V dropped 0 bases and J dropped 9 bases, with 15 bases sitting between them.

This clonotype was counted ten times or more. The chain recombines TRBV24-1 with TRBJ1-5; no definite D call. The CDR3 is made up of 16 amino acids. Trimming shortened V by 4 bases and J by 0 bases, and 12 bases separated the two germline ends. Germline V CDR1 and CDR2: KGHDR, SFDVKD. This CDR3 is CATSDSRTDSNQPQHF. The CDR3 bases are TGTGCCACCAGTGACTCCCGGACTGATAGCAATCAGCCCCAGCATTTT.

The J gene is TRBJ2-7, the V gene TRBV29-1; D may correspond to TRBD1 or TRBD2 (7 bases each). The V end lost 1 base, the J end lost 2 bases, and 15 bases lay between the germline ends. Per the germline V gene, CDR1 is SQVTM and CDR2 is ANQGSEA. This CDR3 comprises 15 residues. CDR3 DNA: TGCAGCGTTGAAGGCAACAGGGGACTAACCTACGAGCAGTACTTC. Translated, it gives CSVEGNRGLTYEQYF.

This clonotype was detected a few times. V is TRBV20-1 and J is TRBJ2-1; a possible D gene is TRBD2 (6 bases). Germline V lookup: CDR1 DFQATT, CDR2 SNEGSKA (reference sequence). The CDR3 length is 14 residues. The V end was cut by 2 bases, the J end by 2 bases, with 10 bases between. The CDR3 spells CSARRGGAYNEQFF. In DNA form, the CDR3 reads TGCAGTGCTAGACGGGGCGGGGCCTACAATGAGCAGTTCTTC.

Note on this clonotype: This sequence may be a read error, since a much larger clone differs from it by one base. The chain joins TRBV3-1 to TRBJ2-1; 10 nucleotides match TRBD2. With V trimmed by 0 bases and J by 6 bases, 2 bases remained unmatched. The CDR3 sequence is 15 residues long. Germline lookup yields CDR1 LGHDT and CDR2 YNNKEL (reference sequence). The CDR3 nucleotides read TGTGCCAGCAGCCAAGAAATAGCGGGAGGCAATGAGCAGTTCTTC. Its protein product is CASSQEIAGGNEQFF.

Of note for this clonotype: Just one base apart from a much larger clone, this may be a read error. The J gene is TRBJ2-7, the V gene TRBV21-1; TRBD1 is taken as the D call from the table, unchecked against the DNA. TRBV21-1 is flagged as a pseudogene. This CDR3 spans 16 amino acids. The CDR3 sequence: CASSTSAGTPSYEQYF. CDR3 in DNA: TGTGCCAGCAGCACTTCGGCCGGGACACCTTCCTACGAGCAGTACTTC.

This clonotype came up many times. The chain joins TRBV9 to TRBJ1-4; unclear D gene. The CDR3 totals 12 residues. V lost 5 bases and J lost 2, with 4 bases in between. Germline V gene sequence: CDR1 SGDLS, CDR2 YYNGEE. The CDR3 protein is CASRGTNEKLFF. In DNA, the CDR3 is TGTGCCAGCAGGGGGACTAATGAAAAACTGTTTTTT. Full variable domain (remainder filled in from reference TRBV9 and TRBJ1-4): DSGVTQTPKHLITATGQRVTLRCSPRSGDLSVYWYQQSLDQGLQFLIQYYNGEERAKGNILERFSAQQFPDLHSELNLSSLELGDSALYFCASRGTNEKLFFGSGTQLSVL.

This clonotype showed up just a few times. This chain uses TRBV9 with TRBJ1-1; TRBD1 agrees at 8 bases. In germline, CDR1 is SGDLS, CDR2 YYNGEE. CDR3 length equals 13 residues. Germline trimming cut 3 bases from V and 8 bases from J; bases unmatched to any gene: 6. Here the CDR3 DNA reads TGTGCCAGCAGCGGTCGGACAGGGCGAGAAGCTTTCTTT. Residues: CASSGRTGREAFF.

This clonotype was found many times. The chain joins TRBV5-1 to TRBJ2-1, with TRBD1 matching 7 bases. In germline, CDR1 is SGHRS, CDR2 YFSETQ. The trim removed 7 bases at V and 3 bases at J, leaving 4 bases unmatched. This CDR3 is 13 amino acids long. CDR3 bases: TGCGCCAGCGAGCCAGGGGGCTACAATGAGCAGTTCTTC. This encodes CASEPGGYNEQFF.

This clonotype came up a few times. The rearrangement uses TRBV13 and TRBJ2-5, with D possibly TRBD2 on 5 matching bases. V gave up 4 bases and J gave up 4 bases, with 10 bases separating them. The CDR3 loop spans 13 amino acids. The germline V gene has CDR1 PRHDT and CDR2 FYEKMQ (reference sequence). The CDR3 region is CASSSGEGETQYF. The DNA of the CDR3 is TGTGCCAGCAGCTCCGGGGAAGGAGAGACCCAGTACTTC.

At least ten counts were recorded for this clonotype. The gene calls are TRBV30 and TRBJ1-1; D is undetermined. This CDR3 region has 14 residues. With 2 bases removed from V and 1 base from J, the gap between germline ends came to 11 bases. CDR1 and CDR2 (germline): GTSNPN, SVGIG (reference sequence). CDR3 region: CAWSTMTPNTEAFF. In DNA form, the CDR3 reads TGTGCCTGGAGTACTATGACACCGAACACTGAAGCTTTCTTT.